This record concerns one T cell receptor (beta chain) sequence. Antigen unknown. This sample is drawn from a study of cytomegalovirus exposure and HLA in healthy donors. Looking at the study overall: An earlier analysis identified more than 95 million unique TCR beta sequences in about 180 million T cells. Study findings and constraints: Among the sequence variants, a highly shared cluster was likely an artifact of sequencing. Generally TCR sequences proved uncommon, though certain public TCRs appeared in numerous donors. In a later analysis, productive TCRs from donors in an Asian-associated ancestry cluster reportedly carried fewer N-insertions than the cohort mean.

Germline V gene lookup returns CDR1 LNHNV and CDR2 YYDKDF (reference sequence). V was pared by 4 bases and J by 4 bases, with 7 bases of the junction left unmatched. CDR3 size: 15 residues. A multiplex PCR was run with 60 Vbeta primers and 13 Jbeta primers. The assay was immunoSEQ multiplex PCR, and TCRdb's table has in-frame clones only and misses some. The data hold 90,000 or so clones, with roughly 80% observed a single time. The sequencing sample was made of PBMCs. This receptor was taken from a woman aged 45-59 years in good health and CMV-seropositive. The chain links TRBV15 to TRBJ1-2; the match to TRBD1 covers 9 bases. As DNA, the CDR3 is TGTGCCACCAGCACCAACAGGGGGCGCAGCTATGGCTACACCTTC. It codes for CATSTNRGRSYGYTF.